This is a list of T cell receptor beta chains from one sample in a study of T cells in Graves' hyperthyroidism and ophthalmopathy. TCRdb itself ran the multiplex PCR reads through MiXCR, one entry per CDR3 protein. The table has hundreds of thousands of distinct CDR3 sequences, around 20% seen once. The source material was blood. Receptors originate from a man aged 40-50 years with Graves' ophthalmopathy. Both conserved end residues are part of each CDR3. Each record gives: clone size, V gene, J gene, D gene, CDR3 DNA, CDR3 protein. The D gene is left open where the match is weak. Expanded clones are given a class, and other clones once, few, many or no size at all.

.,TRBV4-3,TRBJ2-7,.,TGCGCCAGCAGCCAAGAGCCCGGGACTGCCTACGAGCAGTACTTC,CASSQEPGTAYEQYF
few,TRBV15,TRBJ1-2,.,TGTGCCACCAGCAGAGATGAGTCGGGGTATGGCTACACCTTC,CATSRDESGYGYTF
many,TRBV7-2,TRBJ2-2,.,TGTGCCAGCAGCTTAAGGCCATTCATCAACACCGGGGAGCTGTTTTTT,CASSLRPFINTGELFF
once,TRBV6-2/TRBV6-3,TRBJ2-7,TRBD2,TGTGCCAGCACTCCTCTTTTAGGGACTATCGGCTACGAGCAGTACTTC,CASTPLLGTIGYEQYF
many,TRBV3-1,TRBJ1-1,.,TGTGCCAGCAAATACGGGAACACTGAAGCTTTCTTT,CASKYGNTEAFF
.,TRBV7-2,TRBJ2-4,.,TGTGCCAGCAGCTCCCCTCCCGGAAACATTCAGTACTTC,CASSSPPGNIQYF
.,TRBV27,TRBJ2-7,TRBD2,TGTGCCAGCAGAAAACCGGGACTAGTAACCTACGAGCAGTACTTC,CASRKPGLVTYEQYF
few,TRBV7-9,TRBJ1-2,TRBD1,TGTGCCAGCAGCTCGAAAGGACAGGCCCACTCTAACTATGGCTACACCTTC,CASSSKGQAHSNYGYTF
.,TRBV5-8,TRBJ1-1,TRBD1,TGTGCCAGCAGCTTCCGAGCGACAGGGGCTTCGAACACTGAAGCTTTCTTT,CASSFRATGASNTEAFF
.,TRBV6-5,TRBJ1-2,.,TGTGCCAGCAGTTACGGAGCCGGGGACGACTATGGCTACACCTTC,CASSYGAGDDYGYTF
few,TRBV28,TRBJ2-4,.,TGTGCCAGCAGTAGTTTAGGCGGCTCCGGCATTCAGTACTTC,CASSSLGGSGIQYF
many,TRBV3-1,TRBJ1-5,.,TGTGCCAGCAGCCAAGATAGAGGGGAGGGCCAGCCCCAGCATTTT,CASSQDRGEGQPQHF
once,TRBV10-3,TRBJ1-2,TRBD1,TGTGCCATCAGCCCGGGACAGGGGGGAAACTATGGCTACACCTTC,CAISPGQGGNYGYTF
.,TRBV5-6,TRBJ2-1,TRBD2,TGTGCCAGCAGCTTGGTCGTAGCGGGAGATGGTGAGCAGTTCTTC,CASSLVVAGDGEQFF
.,TRBV4-1,TRBJ2-7,TRBD2,TGCGCCAGCAGCCTGCGGCTACGAGCGGGAGGGAGGTCCTACGAGCAGTACTTC,CASSLRLRAGGRSYEQYF
.,TRBV5-6,TRBJ2-7,TRBD2,TGTGCCAGCAGCTTGGGTGGGGGCCCCCTCGTTGCGGGGGGCCTCTACGAGCAGTACTTC,CASSLGGGPLVAGGLYEQYF
many,TRBV11-3,TRBJ2-3,.,TGTGCCAGCAGCCGTAGAATCACAGATACGCAGTATTTT,CASSRRITDTQYF
.,TRBV27,TRBJ2-3,.,TGTGCCAGCAGCGGATCTGCAGATACGCAGTATTTT,CASSGSADTQYF
many,TRBV28,TRBJ2-7,.,TGTGCCTCGAAATCAGGGGGGGGCGAGCAGTACTTC,CASKSGGGEQYF
many,TRBV2,TRBJ1-2,.,TGTGCCAGCACGGATAAGAAGGGCCATGGCTACACCTTC,CASTDKKGHGYTF
many,TRBV5-5,TRBJ2-3,TRBD2,TGTGCCAGCAGCTTTCGACTAGCGGGACACACAGATACGCAGTATTTT,CASSFRLAGHTDTQYF
.,TRBV19,TRBJ2-3,TRBD2,TGTGTCAGTAGTCCCGGACTAGCGGGATACACAGATACGCAGTATTTT,CVSSPGLAGYTDTQYF
few,TRBV6-1,TRBJ2-7,.,TGTGCCAGCAGTGAGAGTCGGGAGCAGTACTTC,CASSESREQYF
.,TRBV20-1,TRBJ2-3,TRBD2,TGCAGTGCCGCGACTAGCGGCACAGATACGCAGTATTTT,CSAATSGTDTQYF
few,TRBV5-1,TRBJ2-5,.,TGCGCCAGCAGCTCCCGACAGCCACAATGGGAGGAGACCCAGTACTTC,CASSSRQPQWEETQYF
.,TRBV2,TRBJ1-1,.,TGTGCCAGCAAACCTCAAGGGGGAAACACTGAAGCTTTCTTT,CASKPQGGNTEAFF
many,TRBV10-3,TRBJ2-5,TRBD2,TGTGCCATCAGTGAGACATCCGCGGGACTAGCGGGAGAAGAGACCCAGTACTTC,CAISETSAGLAGEETQYF
few,TRBV12-5,TRBJ2-7,TRBD1,TGTGCTAGTGGTCGGGACAGGGTCCGCGAGCAGTACTTC,CASGRDRVREQYF
.,TRBV15,TRBJ2-1,TRBD1,TGTGCCACCGGCGTGGACAGGGACTACAATGAGCAGTTCTTC,CATGVDRDYNEQFF
many,TRBV6-5,TRBJ2-7,TRBD1,TGTGCCAGCAGTTACTCGAGGTTCGGGACAGGGATCTACGAGCAGTACTTC,CASSYSRFGTGIYEQYF
.,TRBV7-9,TRBJ2-2,.,TGTGCCAGGGGAAACAGGGACGCGAACACCGGGGAGCTGTTTTTT,CARGNRDANTGELFF
few,TRBV5-1,TRBJ2-5,TRBD2,TGCGCCAGCAGCGCGAGACTAGCCCTGTACCAAGAGACCCAGTACTTC,CASSARLALYQETQYF
.,TRBV27,TRBJ1-6,TRBD1,TGTGCCAGCAGCTGGACAGGGAGGGCGCACTTT,CASSWTGRAHF
.,TRBV28,TRBJ2-3,TRBD2,TGTGCCAGTCGCCTGAGGCTAGCGGGAGGCACAGATACGCAGTATTTT,CASRLRLAGGTDTQYF
many,TRBV11-2,TRBJ1-1,.,TGTGCCAGCAGCCCTAGAACGGGGCGCTTGAACACTGAAGCTTTCTTT,CASSPRTGRLNTEAFF
.,TRBV5-4,TRBJ2-5,.,TGTGCCAGCAGCTTGGCGGAGGGGCGGCAAGAGACCCAGTACTTC,CASSLAEGRQETQYF
few,TRBV28,TRBJ2-5,.,TGTGCCAGCAGTCCACTCCGGACAAACTTTGGCAAAGAGACCCAGTACTTC,CASSPLRTNFGKETQYF
many,TRBV2,TRBJ2-7,.,TGTGCCAGCAGTGAAAGTTGGGGATTCGAGCAGTACTTC,CASSESWGFEQYF
few,TRBV6-1,TRBJ1-3,.,TGTGCCAGCTTTTCCTCTGGAAACACCATATATTTT,CASFSSGNTIYF
.,TRBV5-6,TRBJ2-1,.,TGTGCCAGCAGCTTGGATACGAATTTCGATGAGCAGTTCTTC,CASSLDTNFDEQFF
few,TRBV6-5,TRBJ2-1,TRBD2,TGTGCCAGCAGTTCAACTAGCGGGTCCTGGGGGGAGCAGTTCTTC,CASSSTSGSWGEQFF
.,TRBV6-1,TRBJ1-2,.,TGTGCCAGCAGTGCCAGGGATATTAACTATGGCTACACCTTC,CASSARDINYGYTF
few,TRBV3-2,TRBJ2-7,.,TGTGCCAGCAGCGAGACTAGCGGGTGCTCCTACGAGCAGTACTTC,CASSETSGCSYEQYF
few,TRBV20-1,TRBJ2-3,.,TGCAGTGCCGAGAACAGGGGCGGGGGCACAGATACGCAGTATTTT,CSAENRGGGTDTQYF
many,TRBV6-2/TRBV6-3,TRBJ2-5,.,TGTGCCAGCAGTCCCCCCGGGACCAAAGAGACCCAGTACTTC,CASSPPGTKETQYF
few,TRBV29-1,TRBJ2-1,TRBD2,TGCAGCGTTGAAGATAAGGGTGAGGGGAGACTAGCGGGGATATACAATGAGCAGTTCTTC,CSVEDKGEGRLAGIYNEQFF
.,TRBV5-1,TRBJ1-1,TRBD1,TGCGCCAGCAGCGCTAAGGCAGGGGGCGTTATGAACACTGAAGCTTTCTTT,CASSAKAGGVMNTEAFF
many,TRBV2,TRBJ2-2,TRBD2,TGTGCCAGCAGTGAGGGTAGCGGGGGGTTCGGCGGGGAGCTGTTTTTT,CASSEGSGGFGGELFF
.,TRBV19,TRBJ2-1,TRBD2,TGTGCCAGTCGAAATGGGCGGACTAGCGGCGATGAGCAGTTCTTC,CASRNGRTSGDEQFF